This is a list of T cell receptor beta chains from one sample in a study of blood T cell repertoires in COVID-19. The method was immunoSEQ multiplex PCR; TCRdb's version includes in-frame clones alone and lacks a portion of them. The data show approximately 81,000 clones, 82% seen once. Sequences were obtained from peripheral blood. The receptors come from a human donor in a cohort sampled during active COVID-19. The CDR3 runs from the conserved cysteine through the conserved F or W. D genes are given only for firm matches. Only some rows state a clone size, as once, few, many or a class for expanded clones.

V gene	J gene	clone size	D gene	CDR3 protein	CDR3 DNA
TRBV9	TRBJ1-6	few	.	CASSVEGDKSPLHF	TGTGCCAGCAGCGTAGAGGGAGATAAGTCACCCCTCCACTTT
TRBV5-6	TRBJ2-7	few	.	CASSISGTYEQYF	TGTGCCAGCAGCATCTCCGGTACCTACGAGCAGTACTTC
TRBV19	TRBJ1-2	.	.	CASSIRRTSFSYGYTF	TGTGCCAGTAGTATCCGTCGGACATCTTTTAGCTATGGCTACACCTTC
TRBV15	TRBJ2-4	few	.	CATSRDGIAKNIQYF	TGTGCCACCAGCAGAGACGGGATAGCCAAAAACATTCAGTACTTC
TRBV9	TRBJ2-7	.	.	CASSVGGRERSYEQYF	TGTGCCAGCAGCGTAGGGGGCAGGGAAAGGTCCTACGAGCAGTACTTC
TRBV11-3	TRBJ2-3	.	.	CASSLDPTGTDTQYF	TGTGCCAGCAGCTTAGACCCCACAGGCACAGATACGCAGTATTTT
TRBV18	TRBJ1-2	.	TRBD1	CASSLTRQGEYGYTF	TGTGCCAGCTCACTTACTCGGCAGGGGGAGTATGGCTACACCTTC
TRBV4-3	TRBJ1-4	.	.	CASSHQQGNNEKLFF	TGCGCCAGCAGCCACCAACAGGGTAATAATGAAAAACTGTTTTTT
TRBV6-5	TRBJ2-1	.	TRBD2	CASRTGGGYNEQFF	TGTGCCAGCAGAACCGGGGGGGGCTACAATGAGCAGTTCTTC
TRBV2	TRBJ2-5	few	.	CASRVGAGETQYF	TGTGCCAGCAGGGTAGGGGCCGGAGAGACCCAGTACTTC
TRBV6-5	TRBJ2-7	.	TRBD1	CASETGGNEQYF	TGTGCCAGCGAGACAGGGGGTAACGAGCAGTACTTC
TRBV7-3	TRBJ2-3	.	.	CASSLDGGGTDTQYF	TGTGCCAGCAGCTTGGACGGCGGAGGGACAGATACGCAGTATTTT
TRBV19	TRBJ1-1	.	.	CASSIERRNTEAFF	TGTGCCAGTAGTATCGAGCGCAGGAACACTGAAGCTTTCTTT
TRBV4-1	TRBJ1-2	.	.	CANTRSQAELYGYTF	TGCGCCAATACGAGATCACAGGCAGAATTATATGGCTACACCTTC
TRBV11-2	TRBJ2-7	few	.	CASRGPGVEQYF	TGTGCCAGCAGGGGTCCGGGGGTCGAGCAGTACTTC
TRBV5-1	TRBJ2-2	.	.	CASSFGDYTGELFF	TGCGCCAGCAGCTTCGGGGATTACACCGGGGAGCTGTTTTTT
TRBV6-5	TRBJ1-2	.	.	CASSYSSQNYGYTF	TGTGCCAGCAGTTACTCGTCACAGAACTATGGCTACACCTTC
TRBV27	TRBJ2-5	.	.	CASSHLGTETQYF	TGTGCCAGCAGCCACCTCGGTACTGAGACCCAGTACTTC
TRBV6-1	TRBJ1-1	.	.	CASSEAMNTEAFF	TGTGCCAGCAGTGAAGCTATGAACACTGAAGCTTTCTTT
TRBV27	TRBJ2-7	.	TRBD1	CASSPKTGAPYEQYF	TGTGCCAGCAGCCCAAAGACAGGGGCTCCCTACGAGCAGTACTTC
TRBV5-1	TRBJ2-7	.	.	CASSLEQSSYEQYF	TGCGCCAGCAGCTTGGAACAGAGCTCCTACGAGCAGTACTTC
TRBV4-3	TRBJ2-5	.	.	CASSQGGGVQETQYF	TGCGCCAGCAGCCAAGGAGGGGGAGTCCAAGAGACCCAGTACTTC
TRBV4-3	TRBJ1-2	once	TRBD1	CASSQASTGVYGYTF	TGCGCCAGCAGCCAAGCCTCGACAGGGGTCTATGGCTACACCTTC
TRBV19	TRBJ2-7	.	TRBD1	CATRDSHKSEQYF	TGTGCCACCCGGGACAGCCATAAGTCCGAGCAGTACTTC
TRBV7-9	TRBJ2-7	.	.	CASSEASREDQYF	TGTGCCAGCAGCGAGGCCTCCCGTGAGGATCAGTACTTC
TRBV24-1	TRBJ2-1	.	TRBD1	CATSGGTVNYNEQFF	TGTGCCACCAGTGGGGGGACAGTAAATTACAATGAGCAGTTCTTC
TRBV5-1	TRBJ1-5	.	.	CASSLDTFSNQPQHF	TGCGCCAGCAGCTTGGACACCTTTAGCAATCAGCCCCAGCATTTT
TRBV7-8	TRBJ1-2	once	.	CASSLGAGGSAYGYTF	TGTGCCAGCAGCTTAGGGGCTGGGGGCAGCGCGTATGGCTACACCTTC
TRBV29-1	TRBJ2-3	.	TRBD2	CSVLLAGTDTQYF	TGCAGCGTGCTACTAGCGGGTACAGATACGCAGTATTTT
TRBV20-1	TRBJ1-2	.	TRBD1	CSASFRQGFDYGYTF	TGCAGTGCTAGTTTTAGACAGGGTTTCGACTATGGCTACACCTTC
TRBV19	TRBJ2-1	.	TRBD1	CASSIDNAGGAFF	TGTGCCAGTAGTATAGATAATGCAGGGGGCGCGTTCTTC
TRBV4-2	TRBJ2-7	.	TRBD1	CASSQALVRVRRDRGREEQYF	TGTGCCAGCAGCCAAGCTTTGGTTCGAGTCCGCAGGGACAGGGGGCGCGAGGAGCAGTACTTC
TRBV6-4	TRBJ2-5	.	TRBD2	CASSGGAQETQYF	TGTGCCAGCAGCGGGGGGGCCCAAGAGACCCAGTACTTC
TRBV7-9	TRBJ1-2	.	TRBD1	CASSLGGTGPTNYGYTF	TGTGCCAGCAGCTTAGGGGGGACAGGGCCGACTAACTATGGCTACACCTTC
TRBV12-3/TRBV12-4	TRBJ2-3	.	.	CARDRLSGEQYF	TGTGCCAGAGACCGCCTCTCGGGGGAGCAGTATTTT
TRBV9	TRBJ1-1	.	TRBD1	CASRKTGDNTEAFF	TGTGCCAGCAGAAAGACAGGGGATAACACTGAAGCTTTCTTT
TRBV14	TRBJ2-2	once	.	CASSQVGGLHGELFF	TGTGCCAGCAGCCAAGTCGGGGGTCTCCACGGGGAGCTGTTTTTT
TRBV6-2/TRBV6-3	TRBJ2-7	.	TRBD1	CASSYTLSTGGDEQYF	TGTGCCAGCAGTTACACCCTCTCCACAGGGGGCGACGAGCAGTACTTC
TRBV12-3/TRBV12-4	TRBJ1-2	.	TRBD1	CASSRDRANGYTF	TGTGCCAGCAGTCGGGACAGGGCCAATGGCTACACCTTC
TRBV2	TRBJ1-2	.	TRBD1	CASRVAGGNYGYTF	TGTGCCAGCAGGGTGGCAGGGGGCAACTATGGCTACACCTTC
TRBV5-6	TRBJ2-5	.	.	CASSFPGPTETQYF	TGTGCCAGCAGCTTTCCAGGTCCCACAGAGACCCAGTACTTC
TRBV19	TRBJ1-2	few	TRBD1	CASSRGQGYGYTF	TGTGCCAGTAGCCGGGGACAGGGGTATGGCTACACCTTC
TRBV5-1	TRBJ1-2	.	.	CASSRGGQTTNYGYTF	TGCGCCAGCAGCCGCGGCGGACAGACAACTAACTATGGCTACACCTTC
TRBV27	TRBJ2-6	.	.	CASGQLGSSGANVLTF	TGTGCCAGCGGACAATTAGGTTCCTCTGGGGCCAACGTCCTGACTTTC
TRBV4-3	TRBJ1-6	.	TRBD1	CASSRTGTGGYNSPLHF	TGCGCCAGCAGCCGAACCGGGACAGGGGGCTATAATTCACCCCTCCACTTT
TRBV7-2	TRBJ1-2	.	TRBD1	CASSLAQGANYGYTF	TGTGCCAGCAGCTTAGCGCAGGGGGCCAACTATGGCTACACCTTC
TRBV7-9	TRBJ2-3	.	TRBD2	CASSLPGGSTDTQYF	TGTGCCAGCAGCTTACCGGGGGGGTCCACAGATACGCAGTATTTT
TRBV25-1	TRBJ2-7	.	.	CASSEWGGSGYEQYF	TGTGCCAGCAGTGAATGGGGTGGGAGTGGTTACGAGCAGTACTTC
TRBV7-8	TRBJ1-2	.	TRBD1	CASSWGQGSGGYTF	TGTGCCAGCAGCTGGGGACAGGGGAGTGGTGGCTACACCTTC
TRBV4-1	TRBJ2-5	.	TRBD2	CASSQDRRGRVTQYF	TGCGCCAGCAGCCAAGATCGGCGGGGGAGGGTGACCCAGTACTTC
TRBV5-1	TRBJ1-3	.	TRBD1	CASSTGQGQSSGNTIYF	TGCGCCAGCAGCACGGGACAGGGACAGAGCTCTGGAAACACCATATATTTT
TRBV7-9	TRBJ1-6	.	TRBD1	CASSQGQGGSPLHF	TGTGCCAGCAGCCAGGGACAGGGGGGTTCACCCCTCCACTTT
TRBV7-6	TRBJ1-6	once	.	CASSLAQGLVANSPLHF	TGTGCCAGCAGCTTAGCCCAGGGGCTCGTTGCTAATTCACCCCTCCACTTT
TRBV3-1/TRBV3-2	TRBJ2-7	.	TRBD1	CASSHGTATDTYF	TGTGCCAGCAGCCACGGGACAGCAACAGACACTTACTTC
TRBV4-1	TRBJ1-2	.	TRBD1	CASSQLDRDNYGYTF	TGCGCCAGCAGCCAGTTGGACAGGGACAACTATGGCTACACCTTC